The 25 T cell receptor beta chains in this list originate from one sample, sequenced in a study of blood T cell repertoires in COVID-19. The table came from immunoSEQ multiplex PCR; TCRdb's copy has only in-frame clones and leaves some out. The data contain over 200,000 clones, over 80% of them singletons. Sequenced: PBMCs or T cells enriched from blood (not recorded which). The receptors were gathered from a man between 18 and 29 years old with acute COVID-19.

In this sample, this clone turned up once. V usage is TRBV30 and J usage is TRBJ1-3; 7 bases line up with TRBD1. Losses at the gene ends were 8 bases for V and 6 bases for J; bases not matched to a gene: 13. The CDR3 length is 14 residues. Germline CDR1 reads GTSNPN; CDR2 reads SVGIG (reference sequence). As DNA, the CDR3 is TGTGCCAGGACGAGACAGGGTGTGGCAAACACCATATATTTT. Its protein product is CARTRQGVANTIYF.

J is TRBJ2-2 and V is TRBV28, with no clear D. Trimming took 4 bases from V and 2 from J, leaving 11 bases between them. The CDR3 sequence is 15 residues long. Germline CDR1 reads MDHEN; CDR2 reads SYDVKM. The CDR3 DNA reads TGTGCCAGCAGTTCCCGACTCTTAAACACCGGGGAGCTGTTTTTT. Its translation is CASSSRLLNTGELFF.

This clone came up a few times. The chain has TRBV27 and TRBJ2-1, with 9 bases matching TRBD2. This CDR3 has 17 amino acids. Germline trimming cut 7 bases from V and 5 bases from J; bases unmatched to any gene: 15. Germline CDR1 reads MNHEY; CDR2 reads SMNVEV (reference sequence). In DNA form, the CDR3 reads TGTGCCAGCACCCCTACGGCCCGGCTAGCGGGAAACAATGAGCAGTTCTTC. This gives the protein CASTPTARLAGNNEQFF.

This chain links TRBV4-2 with TRBJ1-1; the D is unclear. V lost 4 bases and J 3 bases, leaving 18 bases between the germline ends. CDR1 LGHNA and CDR2 YNFKEQ come from the germline V gene. The CDR3 is made up of 16 amino acids. The CDR3 bases are TGTGCCAGCAGCCCCAGACATCGCCCGGTTGACACTGAAGCTTTCTTT. Translating it yields CASSPRHRPVDTEAFF.

V and J are TRBV29-1 and TRBJ1-2; the D is unclear. Germline V gives CDR1 SQVTM, CDR2 ANQGSEA. The V end was cut by 7 bases, the J end by 8 bases, with 17 bases between. This CDR3 spans 12 amino acids. The CDR3 reads CSATPGNGGYTF. The CDR3 DNA sequence: TGCAGCGCAACCCCGGGAAACGGGGGCTACACCTTC.

The chain uses TRBV6-1 and TRBJ2-5; D may be TRBD1 (6 bases). Germline CDR1 is MNHNS and CDR2 is SASEGT. Trimming shortened V by 2 bases and J by 5 bases, and 15 bases separated the two germline ends. The CDR3 sequence is 15 residues long. The CDR3 loop is CASSETTGSSETQYF. The CDR3 nucleotides are TGTGCCAGCAGTGAAACCACAGGGTCATCCGAGACCCAGTACTTC.

The rearrangement links TRBV4-1 to TRBJ1-1; perhaps TRBD1 as D (5 bases). V lost 3 bases and J 0 bases, leaving 11 bases between the germline ends. The CDR3 loop spans 15 amino acids. CDR1 is MGHRA, CDR2 YSYEKL, per germline. The CDR3 coding sequence is TGCGCCAGCAGCCACCTGACAGACTTGAACACTGAAGCTTTCTTT. Residues: CASSHLTDLNTEAFF.

In nucleotides, the CDR3 is TGTGCCAGCAGCTTTAGCGGGAGTTTCGACGAGCAGTACTTC. Translated, it gives CASSFSGSFDEQYF. The chain couples TRBV7-9 to TRBJ2-7, with 9 positions matching TRBD2. The CDR3 sequence is 14 residues long. The J segment lost 5 bases and the V segment lost 3 bases, leaving 5 bases of the junction unmatched. The germline V gene encodes CDR1 SEHNR and CDR2 FQNEAQ (reference sequence).

The chain links TRBV28 to TRBJ1-5, with D hard to call. Trimming left V 4 bases short and J 0 bases short, with 16 bases between. Germline V CDR1 and CDR2: MDHEN, SYDVKM. The CDR3 is 17 amino acids. CDR3 protein: CASSSASAGSSNQPQHF. The CDR3 nucleotides read TGTGCCAGCAGTTCCGCCTCGGCAGGTTCTAGCAATCAGCCCCAGCATTTT. Combining the CDR3 with reference TRBV28 and TRBJ1-5 gives the whole variable domain DVKVTQSSRYLVKRTGEKVFLECVQDMDHENMFWYRQDPGLGLRLIYFSYDVKMKEKGDIPEGYSVSREKKERFSLILESASTNQTSMYLCASSSASAGSSNQPQHFGDGTRLSIL.

V is TRBV15 and J is TRBJ1-1; D is ambiguous. Looked up from germline, CDR1 is LNHNV and CDR2 is YYDKDF (reference sequence). The CDR3 consists of 14 residues. Trimming took off 1 base at V and 1 base at J, with 7 bases between the two ends. CDR3 in DNA: TGTGCCACCAGCAGAGTGAGGGAGAACACTGAAGCTTTCTTT. Amino acid sequence: CATSRVRENTEAFF. The variable domain in full, completed from reference TRBV15 and TRBJ1-1, reads DAMVIQNPRYQVTQFGKPVTLSCSQTLNHNVMYWYQQKSSQAPKLLFHYYDKDFNNEADTPDNFQSRRPNTSFCFLDIRSPGLGDTAMYLCATSRVRENTEAFFGQGTRLTVV.

The chain employs TRBV7-9 and TRBJ2-7, with a tentative D call TRBD2 (6 bases). V was cut by 5 bases and J by 7 bases, with 12 bases left in between. This CDR3 has 12 amino acids. Germline V lookup: CDR1 SEHNR, CDR2 FQNEAQ (reference sequence). The CDR3 reads CASSLLGGEQYF. CDR3 nucleotides: TGTGCCAGCAGCCTACTGGGGGGTGAGCAGTACTTC.

This chain joins TRBV28 and TRBJ1-2; the match to TRBD1 covers 7 bases. The CDR3 sequence is 13 residues long. Germline lookup yields CDR1 MDHEN and CDR2 SYDVKM. After removal of 3 bases from V and 6 bases from J, the junction contained 4 bases not matched to a gene. Written as DNA, the CDR3 is TGTGCCAGCAGTTTCAGGGGGGCGCATGGCTACACCTTC. Protein sequence: CASSFRGAHGYTF.

The chain joins TRBV4-2 to TRBJ2-1; 10 nucleotides agree with TRBD1. Germline V lookup: CDR1 LGHNA, CDR2 YNFKEQ. The CDR3 contains 17 residues. The V gene end was trimmed by 1 base and the J gene end by 8 bases; junction bases not matched to a gene: 11. The CDR3 nucleotides are TGTGCCAGCAGCCAAGCTGCAACGGGACAGGGGAACCATGAGCAGTTCTTC. This gives the protein CASSQAATGQGNHEQFF.

This chain joins TRBV6-2 or TRBV6-3 and TRBJ1-4; TRBD1 aligns across 7 bases. Trimming took 6 bases from V and 8 from J; bases not matched to a gene: 9. The V gene's germline CDR1 is MNHEY and CDR2 SVGEGT. CDR3 length equals 14 residues. The CDR3 here is CASSNQGGSEKLFF. CDR3 nucleotides: TGTGCCAGCAGCAATCAGGGGGGAAGCGAAAAACTGTTTTTT.

The chain links TRBV6-5 to TRBJ1-2; D gene ambiguous. The germline V gene has CDR1 MNHEY and CDR2 SVGAGI. This CDR3 comprises 14 residues. Trimming took off 0 bases at V and 4 bases at J, with 9 bases between the two ends. The CDR3 nucleotides are TGTGCCAGCAGTTACTCTGGGCTGGGCTATGGCTACACCTTC. It translates to CASSYSGLGYGYTF.

J is TRBJ2-3 and V is TRBV6-6; 9 bases match TRBD2. The CDR3 is 16 amino acids. Germline V lookup: CDR1 MNHNY, CDR2 SVGAGI (reference sequence). V was pared by 2 bases and J by 4 bases, with 7 bases of the junction left unmatched. CDR3 in amino acids: CASSYGREGPSDTQYF. The CDR3 DNA is TGTGCCAGCAGTTACGGGCGGGAGGGCCCATCAGATACGCAGTATTTT.

V usage is TRBV7-9 and J usage is TRBJ1-1; no clear D. With 1 base removed from V and 1 base from J, the gap between germline ends came to 10 bases. Germline loops: CDR1 SEHNR, CDR2 FQNEAQ (reference sequence). The CDR3 runs 15 residues. The DNA for the CDR3 is TGTGCCAGCAGCTTAGTACTAGGGCAGAACACTGAAGCTTTCTTT. Translating gives CASSLVLGQNTEAFF.

This clone appeared many times. The chain joins TRBV27 to TRBJ1-2; 9 bases map to TRBD1. Germline-derived CDR1 and CDR2 are MNHEY and SMNVEV (reference sequence). This CDR3 spans 13 amino acids. Losses at the gene ends were 5 bases for V and 9 bases for J; bases not matched to a gene: 7. The CDR3: CASSPGQGRSYTF. Here the CDR3 DNA reads TGTGCCAGCAGTCCGGGACAGGGTAGGAGCTACACCTTC.

The chain is built from TRBV6-5 and TRBJ2-7; tentative D call: TRBD1 (6 bases). Trimming pared 6 bases from V and 5 bases from J, leaving 11 bases between. Germline CDR1 MNHEY, CDR2 SVGAGI. The CDR3 sequence is 12 residues long. CDR3 coding DNA: TGTGCCAGCAGGCTACAGGGCGACGAGCAGTACTTC. Its translation: CASRLQGDEQYF.

This sequence joins TRBV29-1 and TRBJ2-4, with TRBD1 identical over 9 bases. CDR1 SQVTM and CDR2 ANQGSEA come from the germline V gene. The ends lost 4 bases at V and 12 bases at J; junction bases unmatched: 7. The CDR3 has 12 residues. This chain's CDR3 is CSVVGQGPAQYF. The DNA for the CDR3 is TGCAGCGTTGTAGGACAGGGGCCGGCTCAGTACTTC.

V gene TRBV7-3 combines with J gene TRBJ2-2; 7 bases map to TRBD2. CDR3 length equals 17 residues. Trimming at V came to 5 bases and at J to 3 bases, leaving 12 bases not matched to a gene. The V gene's germline CDR1 is SGHTA and CDR2 FQGTGA. As DNA, the CDR3 is TGTGCCAGCAGCCCCGGATTACTGGCGGGAGACACCGGGGAGCTGTTTTTT. Protein sequence: CASSPGLLAGDTGELFF.

The chain recombines TRBV27 with TRBJ1-1, with TRBD1 as a possible D gene (5 bases). V was cut by 5 bases and J by 4 bases, with 11 bases left in between. Germline assignment: CDR1 MNHEY and CDR2 SMNVEV (reference sequence). The length of the CDR3 is 13 residues. CDR3 coding DNA: TGTGCCAGCAGTGCAGGGTGGGGCACTGAAGCTTTCTTT. Amino acid sequence: CASSAGWGTEAFF.

The V call is TRBV9, the J call TRBJ1-5, with D uncertain. V lost 3 bases and J lost 6, with 16 bases in between. CDR3 length: 15 residues. Germline V gives CDR1 SGDLS, CDR2 YYNGEE. CDR3 in amino acids: CASSGDGVSGQPQHF. DNA for the CDR3: TGTGCCAGCAGCGGAGACGGGGTGTCAGGTCAGCCCCAGCATTTT.

This chain connects TRBV28 to TRBJ1-5; D perhaps matches TRBD1 (5 bases). Deletions cut 1 base from V and 1 base from J, with 17 bases between. CDR1 is MDHEN and CDR2 is SYDVKM in the germline V gene. The CDR3 sequence is 18 residues long. The CDR3: CASSLLGRVVGSNQPQHF. In nucleotides, the CDR3 is TGTGCCAGCAGTTTATTGGGCAGGGTAGTTGGGAGCAATCAGCCCCAGCATTTT.

This chain links TRBV5-1 with TRBJ2-1; 9 bases are shared with TRBD2. The junction had 7 bases not matched to a gene; V was cut back by 0 bases and J by 0 bases. The CDR3 consists of 18 residues. CDR1 is SGHRS and CDR2 is YFSETQ in the germline V gene. This chain's CDR3 is CASSLVVTSGFSYNEQFF. CDR3 sequence (DNA): TGCGCCAGCAGCTTGGTCGTGACTAGCGGATTCTCCTACAATGAGCAGTTCTTC. The full variable domain, with the rest looked up from reference TRBV5-1 and TRBJ2-1, is KAGVTQTPRYLIKTRGQQVTLSCSPISGHRSVSWYQQTPGQGLQFLFEYFSETQRNKGNFPGRFSGRQFSNSRSEMNVSTLELGDSALYLCASSLVVTSGFSYNEQFFGPGTRLTVL.